These T cell receptor beta chains were read from a single sample in a study of T cells expressing NK-cell markers. From its re-call of the 5' RACE reads, TCRdb lists each CDR3 protein once, without DNA. Listed are 300,000 to 500,000 distinct CDR3 sequences; approximately 12% falls within the top ten. The sequenced sample was blood T cells: a sorted CD56 or NKG2C T cell subset, CD4+ or CD8+ T cells, or bulk PBMC T cells (not recorded which). These receptors were obtained from a woman in her forties or fifties in good health. Both conserved end residues are part of each CDR3.

cdr3_aa j_call v_call
CASGSPLYTQYF TRBJ2-3 TRBV12-5
CASSQVQLDEQFF TRBJ2-1 TRBV3-1
CASSPPHGNEQFF TRBJ2-1 TRBV6-2/TRBV6-3
CASKGQGAYNEQFF TRBJ2-1 TRBV19
CSAQIAHSGANVLTF TRBJ2-6 TRBV20-1
CASSVGSSSGSWETQYF TRBJ2-5 TRBV9
CASWTGLTGELFF TRBJ2-2 TRBV5-5
CATSASGRGVDEQFF TRBJ2-1 TRBV4-1
CASRRDVGANVLTF TRBJ2-6 TRBV5-1
CASSTVVVSYGYTF TRBJ1-2 TRBV19
CASSLGARNNEKLFF TRBJ1-4 TRBV7-2
CASSQELGGLNEQFF TRBJ2-1 TRBV4-2
CSAEEREVDTGELFF TRBJ2-2 TRBV20-1
CASSIHEGANEKLFF TRBJ1-4 TRBV5-5
CASSSGRVGELFF TRBJ2-2 TRBV12-3/TRBV12-4
CASSFGLYQETQYF TRBJ2-5 TRBV5-1
CATSRGGWVYNEQFF TRBJ2-1 TRBV15
CASSPTSKQFF TRBJ2-1 TRBV12-3/TRBV12-4
CSVQSGSKDTQYF TRBJ2-3 TRBV29-1
CASSLDATGKQTQYF TRBJ2-5 TRBV5-1
CASSSSGTGAAEQYF TRBJ2-7 TRBV6-5
CASSPWGEDSYNEQFF TRBJ2-1 TRBV5-1
CASSYLQTIQETQYF TRBJ2-5 TRBV6-6